The following is a T cell receptor (beta chain) sequence with its context. The V and J ends lost 0 bases and 6 bases respectively, with 4 bases between them. The CDR3 is made up of 12 amino acids. Germline V gene data show CDR1 as SGHNT and CDR2 as YENEEA. The sample originates from a study of blood T cell repertoires in COVID-19. Study-wide context: Material from acute and convalescent COVID-19 was sourced from the United States, Italy and Spain.

Produced via immunoSEQ multiplex PCR; TCRdb's table is partial and in-frame only. The sample holds about 300,000 clones; about 86% are singletons and the top ten take approximately 1.3%. This clonotype was obtained from a woman aged 50 to 60 with acute or convalescent COVID-19. The V and J genes are TRBV11-3 and TRBJ2-3; the D is unclear. The sequenced sample consisted of peripheral blood. The CDR3, as DNA: TGTGCCAGCAGCTTAGATGCGGATACGCAGTATTTT. Its translation: CASSLDADTQYF.